This T cell receptor beta chain was documented in a study of T cell responses to AZD1222 COVID-19 vaccine. Concerning this clone itself: Antigen specificity is unknown.

Profiled with immunoSEQ multiplex PCR; TCRdb holds only in-frame clones, not every one. Among 100,000 or so clones listed, about 86% were seen once. Trimming left V 2 bases short and J 1 base short, with 6 bases between. The CDR3 covers 13 residues. Germline values: CDR1 GTSNPN, CDR2 SVGIG (reference sequence). General observations from the study: Just a handful of people given AZD1222 tested seropositive at baseline. Compared with day 0, the breadth and depth of the Spike-specific TCR repertoire rose significantly after two doses of AZD1222. Spike-wide vaccine-associated CD4 TCRs dominated at 160-218 and 743-854. Every sample of the repertoires postdated the peak T cell response.

This sequence was found in an adult in good health. V and J are TRBV30 and TRBJ2-4; D not certain. Sequenced here: peripheral blood, sampled on day 0 of AZD1222 vaccination. The CDR3 sequence: CAWSSGAKNIQYF. As DNA, the CDR3 is TGTGCCTGGAGTTCTGGGGCCAAAAACATTCAGTACTTC.